These 17 T cell receptor beta chains were sequenced from one sample in a study of response to subunit inactivated influenza vaccine. MiXCR, run by TCRdb on the RT-PCR reads, gives a single entry per CDR3 protein. The sample consists of a few hundred thousand distinct CDR3 sequences, 20% to 25% of them appearing once. The source was PBMCs from blood, collected about 20 months after vaccination. The receptors were gathered from a man between 50 and 70 years old who received an inactivated influenza vaccine.

The chain recombines TRBV7-2 with TRBJ2-7, with TRBD2 matching 11 bases. V was clipped by 4 bases and J by 8 bases; unmatched bases: 10. The CDR3 sequence is 15 residues long. Germline values: CDR1 SGHTA, CDR2 FQGNSA. The DNA of the CDR3 is TGTGCCAGCAGCTACCCTAGCGGGAGGAGTACGCAGCAGTACTTC. This translates into CASSYPSGRSTQQYF.

This chain connects TRBV5-4 to TRBJ1-3; D perhaps matches TRBD1 (6 bases). Germline CDR1 reads SGHNT; CDR2 reads YYREEE (reference sequence). Trimming pared 4 bases from V and 2 bases from J, leaving 13 bases between. This CDR3 contains 15 residues. The DNA for the CDR3 is TGTGCCAGCAGCCTCCGGGGGGGCACTGGAAACACCATATATTTT. Protein product: CASSLRGGTGNTIYF.

The rearrangement links TRBV5-6 to TRBJ1-4; 9 nucleotides line up with TRBD1. The CDR3 length is 15 residues. Germline CDR1 SGHDT, CDR2 YYEEEE. V lost 4 bases and J lost 8; bases outside the gene matches: 9. Here the CDR3 DNA reads TGTGCCAGCAGCGGAACGACAGGGGGTCGGGAAAAACTGTTTTTT. As protein: CASSGTTGGREKLFF.

This clonotype showed up many times. The chain recombines TRBV29-1 with TRBJ1-5, with D maybe TRBD1 (5 bases). Trimming stripped 0 bases from V and 2 bases from J, with 20 bases between. Germline loops: CDR1 SQVTM, CDR2 ANQGSEA. This CDR3 region has 18 residues. The CDR3 reads CSVEDPSRAPTGNQPQHF. Here the CDR3 DNA reads TGCAGCGTTGAAGATCCGTCCAGGGCGCCTACAGGCAATCAGCCCCAGCATTTT.

The table lists this clonotype with many counts. The J gene is TRBJ1-1, the V gene TRBV20-1; D is undetermined. The germline V gene has CDR1 DFQATT and CDR2 SNEGSKA (reference sequence). The CDR3 has 12 amino acids. Trimming left V 3 bases short and J 1 base short, with 6 bases between. Here the CDR3 reads CSAREGNTEAFF. The CDR3 coding sequence is TGCAGTGCTAGGGAGGGGAACACTGAAGCTTTCTTT.

This clonotype was detected ten times or more. The V call is TRBV25-1, the J call TRBJ2-1; maybe TRBD1 (6 bases). The CDR3 consists of 14 residues. In germline, CDR1 is MGHDK, CDR2 SYGVNS. V was cut by 3 bases and J by 2 bases, with 8 bases left in between. For the CDR3, the DNA is TGTGCCAGCAGTGAGGGGGCGGCCTACAATGAGCAGTTCTTC. Translation gives CASSEGAAYNEQFF.

This sequence joins TRBV10-3 and TRBJ2-7; D possibly corresponds to TRBD2 (5 bases). There are 12 residues in the CDR3. Germline assignment: CDR1 ENHRY and CDR2 SYGVKD. V was cut by 6 bases and J by 6 bases, with 12 bases left in between. The CDR3 DNA is TGTGCCATCAGAGAAGGACTTCTCGAGCAGTACTTC. Amino acids: CAIREGLLEQYF.

The chain joins TRBV10-3 to TRBJ1-3, with TRBD1 identical over 9 bases. Germline-derived CDR1 and CDR2 are ENHRY and SYGVKD. V gave up 4 bases and J gave up 2 bases; unmatched junction bases: 6. This CDR3 contains 16 residues. The CDR3 sequence: CAISVPGTGTGNTIYF. DNA of the CDR3: TGTGCCATCAGTGTCCCCGGGACAGGGACTGGAAACACCATATATTTT.

The chain uses TRBV6-1 and TRBJ2-6; D unresolved. Trimming cost V 5 bases and J 0 bases, with 8 bases left between them. The germline CDR1 and CDR2 sequences are MNHNS and SASEGT. CDR3 length equals 15 residues. The CDR3 loop reads CASSPLTSGANVLTF. The CDR3 region has the DNA TGTGCCAGCAGTCCATTGACCTCTGGGGCCAACGTCCTGACTTTC.

This clonotype was counted between two and nine times. The chain uses TRBV18 and TRBJ2-1; 14 bases align to TRBD2. Germline lookup yields CDR1 KGHSH and CDR2 LQKENI. Trimming cost V 4 bases and J 8 bases; bases outside gene matches: 10. The CDR3 loop spans 17 amino acids. For the CDR3, the DNA is TGTGCCAGCTCACGGCCGACTAGCGGGAGGGCCTTGCATGAGCAGTTCTTC. Protein: CASSRPTSGRALHEQFF.

The V gene is TRBV4-3, the J gene TRBJ2-4; 13 nucleotides match TRBD2. J lost 6 bases, V lost 3 bases, and 8 bases had no gene match. The germline gives CDR1 LGHNA, CDR2 YSLEER. The CDR3 is 17 residues long. DNA of the CDR3: TGCGCCAGCAGCCAGCCGGGACTAGCGGGGTTCTTAAACATTCAGTACTTC. It codes for CASSQPGLAGFLNIQYF.

The chain carries TRBV5-1 and TRBJ2-2; 9 bases map to TRBD2. The CDR3 spans 16 residues. J lost 1 base, V lost 0 bases, and 1 base had no gene match. In germline, CDR1 is SGHRS, CDR2 YFSETQ. The CDR3 reads CASSLATSGNTGELFF. The CDR3 bases are TGCGCCAGCAGCTTGGCGACTAGCGGGAACACCGGGGAGCTGTTTTTT.

The chain employs TRBV12-3 or TRBV12-4 and TRBJ2-5; no reliable D call. Trimming took 1 base from V and 4 from J, leaving 7 bases between them. The CDR3 extends over 13 amino acids. In DNA, the CDR3 is TGTGCCAGCAGTTTAGAGGCGCGAGAGACCCAGTACTTC. The encoded protein is CASSLEARETQYF.

The chain uses TRBV20-1 and TRBJ2-3; unclear D gene. V lost 0 bases to trimming and J lost 6 bases, with 7 bases between them. The CDR3 extends over 12 amino acids. Germline assignment: CDR1 DFQATT and CDR2 SNEGSKA (reference sequence). In nucleotides, the CDR3 is TGCAGTGCTAGAGAGTGGTCCGATACGCAGTATTTT. This encodes CSAREWSDTQYF.

The J gene is TRBJ2-2, the V gene TRBV4-1; no clear D gene. Trimming shortened V by 4 bases and J by 3 bases, and 12 bases separated the two germline ends. Germline V CDR1 and CDR2: MGHRA, YSYEKL. The CDR3 loop spans 15 amino acids. CDR3 sequence (DNA): TGCGCCAGCAGCCGGTCCAGCGACGACACCGGGGAGCTGTTTTTT. Translated, it gives CASSRSSDDTGELFF.

This clonotype has only a few counts. This sequence joins TRBV9 and TRBJ2-3, with 10 nucleotides matching TRBD2. The trim removed 3 bases at V and 5 bases at J, leaving 3 bases unmatched. CDR1 is SGDLS and CDR2 is YYNGEE in the germline V gene. CDR3 length: 14 amino acids. CDR3 in DNA: TGTGCCAGCAGCGCGGGACTAGCGATAGATACGCAGTATTTT. It yields the protein CASSAGLAIDTQYF.

The J gene is TRBJ2-1, the V gene TRBV25-1; 8 bases are a match to TRBD2. Per germline, CDR1 MGHDK and CDR2 SYGVNS. With 4 bases clipped from V and 0 bases from J, the junction kept 8 bases outside the gene matches. CDR3 length: 17 residues. The CDR3 reads CASSGPQRGSSYNEQFF. CDR3 nucleotide sequence: TGTGCCAGCAGTGGACCACAGCGGGGGAGCTCCTACAATGAGCAGTTCTTC. Full variable domain (missing parts from reference TRBV25-1 and TRBJ2-1): EADIYQTPRYLVIGTGKKITLECSQTMGHDKMYWYQQDPGMELHLIHYSYGVNSTEKGDLSSESTVSRIRTEHFPLTLESARPSHTSQYLCASSGPQRGSSYNEQFFGPGTRLTVL.